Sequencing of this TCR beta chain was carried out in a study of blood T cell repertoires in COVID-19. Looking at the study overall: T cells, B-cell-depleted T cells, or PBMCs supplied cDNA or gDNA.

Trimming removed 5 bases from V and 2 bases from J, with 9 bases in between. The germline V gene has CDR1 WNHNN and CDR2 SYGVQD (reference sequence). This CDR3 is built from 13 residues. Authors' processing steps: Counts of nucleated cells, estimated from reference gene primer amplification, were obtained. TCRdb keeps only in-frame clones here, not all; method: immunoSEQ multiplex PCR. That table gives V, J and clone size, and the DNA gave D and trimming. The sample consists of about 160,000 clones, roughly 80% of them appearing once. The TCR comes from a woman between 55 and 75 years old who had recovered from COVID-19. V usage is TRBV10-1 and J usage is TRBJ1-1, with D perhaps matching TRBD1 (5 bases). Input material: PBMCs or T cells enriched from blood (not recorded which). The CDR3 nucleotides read TGCGCCAGCAGTCTGACAGTAAACACTGAAGCTTTCTTT. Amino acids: CASSLTVNTEAFF.